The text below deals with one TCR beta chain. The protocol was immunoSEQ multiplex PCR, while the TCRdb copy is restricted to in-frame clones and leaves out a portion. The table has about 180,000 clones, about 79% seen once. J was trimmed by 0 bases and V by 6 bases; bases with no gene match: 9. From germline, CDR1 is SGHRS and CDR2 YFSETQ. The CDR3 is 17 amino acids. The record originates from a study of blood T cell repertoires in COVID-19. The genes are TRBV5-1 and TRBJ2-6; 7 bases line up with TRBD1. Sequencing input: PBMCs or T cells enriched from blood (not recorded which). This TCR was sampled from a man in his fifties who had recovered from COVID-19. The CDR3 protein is CASNVMGQSSGANVLTF. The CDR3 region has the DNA TGCGCCAGCAACGTGATGGGACAGAGCTCTGGGGCCAACGTCCTGACTTTC.